The rows below give T cell receptor beta chains drawn from one sample of a study of control samples from healthy donors and cancer patients. Assay used: immunoSEQ multiplex PCR; TCRdb lists only in-frame clones, some missing. The sample has about 180,000 clones, about 90% seen once. Sequencing was carried out using blood. Receptor source: a woman aged 45-65 years in good health. Each CDR3 is given with its conserved first and last residue.

V gene: TRBV5-4
J gene: TRBJ2-2
CDR3 protein: CASSLLGGRITGELFF

V gene: TRBV14
J gene: TRBJ2-7
CDR3 protein: CASSLGEYEQYF

V gene: TRBV9
J gene: TRBJ2-5
CDR3 protein: CASSVQKMAEQETQYF

V gene: TRBV28
J gene: TRBJ2-7
CDR3 protein: CASSFSGERYEQYF

V gene: TRBV9
J gene: TRBJ2-3
CDR3 protein: CASRAGGSDTQYF

V gene: TRBV25-1
J gene: TRBJ1-2
CDR3 protein: CASSHIAGGVGYTF

V gene: TRBV29-1
J gene: TRBJ1-2
CDR3 protein: CSVERGTGGAYGYTF

V gene: TRBV19
J gene: TRBJ2-5
CDR3 protein: CASSNDRGRETQYF

V gene: TRBV7-2
J gene: TRBJ2-5
CDR3 protein: CASSLVSQRETQYF

V gene: TRBV6-5
J gene: TRBJ2-7
CDR3 protein: CASSYSQGRSYEQYF